Included here is one T cell receptor beta chain sequence, with context. This clone's antigen is unknown. No clone much larger than this one lies a single base away; base qualities are absent. This record comes from a study of PD-1 blockade in classical Hodgkin lymphoma (dated by TCRdb to 2020 to 2021). Notes on the research overall: Nivolumab dosing was 3 mg/kg intravenously every 2 weeks, continuing until either disease progression or unacceptable toxicity. The study used TCR beta sequencing and CyTOF to define a peripheral blood immune signature of response to PD-1 blockade in classical Hodgkin lymphoma. What the research found in general, with its limitations: CD4+ but not CD8+ TCR diversity rose significantly by C4D1 (p=0.0027 vs p=0.16), most apparent in complete responders (p=0.02). Baseline TCR diversity was reported as lower in newly diagnosed patients than in healthy donors, and lower still in relapsed/refractory patients. The study was restricted to a single clinical trial cohort, and the causes of repertoire differences, possibly disease activity or prior therapy, were left undefined. Lower diversity was observed in patients in whom nivolumab was started less than 1 year after ASCT, and these patients were excluded from later analyses so that confounding by immune reconstitution would be avoided. Baseline diversity similar to that of newly diagnosed patients was observed in trial patients achieving complete response, whereas significantly lower diversity was observed in partial responders and progressors.

Reading the label with the study, this specimen's time point is: cycle 2 day 1 (C2D1) of nivolumab. Every trial patient had relapsed following autologous stem cell transplantation, and prior brentuximab vedotin exposure was what differed among cohorts A, B and C. The trial cohort comprised 56 patients with relapsed/refractory classical Hodgkin lymphoma whose best overall responses were complete response, partial response or progressive disease. In the multi-cohort phase II CheckMate 205 trial, trial patients received single-agent nivolumab. An independent review committee assessed best overall response using the 2007 International Working Group response criteria. Trial PBMCs were collected just before the start of nivolumab (C1D1) and during therapy at cycle 2 day 1 and cycle 4 day 1. Peripheral blood was collected in 8 mL Vacutainer Cell Preparation Tubes, from which PBMCs were isolated by centrifugation and then cryopreserved.

The Qiagen DNeasy kit was used to extract genomic DNA from unsorted PBMCs and from the negatively selected CD4+ and CD8+ fractions. Amplification of TCR beta CDR3 regions was done by immunoSEQ multiplex PCR with primers that anneal to V and J segments. A synthetic immune receptor repertoire was used to minimize amplification bias, and any residual bias was removed computationally once sequencing was done. Processing in the source paper ran as follows. Repertoire diversity was quantified as the Shannon entropy index using custom Python scripts. Unsorted, CD4+ and CD8+ repertoires were analyzed separately, except for combined analyses in which CD4+ and CD8+ sequences were merged in silico. A clone counted as expanded when the clone's frequency after treatment rose at least 2-fold relative to C1D1, and clones undetected at baseline were given a pseudocount of 0.5. Clones with 0 or 1 copy at C1D1 were classified as singleton clones, and clones with 2 or more copies were classified as non-singleton clones. Clones expanded in unsorted samples were annotated as CD4+, CD8+ or unknown by matching protein sequences in sorted samples from the same patient. Diversity changes from C1D1 to C4D1 were tested in paired samples using Wilcoxon tests. This immuneACCESS table, as held by TCRdb, lists in-frame sequences with V and J called but not all clones. Of the missing ones, under half trace to an unresolved V gene in checked studies; the others have no known cause. V and J calls and clone size come straight from that table; D and trimming were deduced from the DNA. The sample table holds approximately 150,000 clones, of which around 84% were seen once. The biggest ten clones account for roughly 10% of the sample.

V is pared back by 2 bases and J by 0 bases, with 10 bases lying between the germline termini. The CDR3 holds 15 amino acids from the cysteine to the phenylalanine. The CDR3 DNA has 45 bases and is translated from base 1. Looking up the germline V gene yields CDR1 SGDLS and CDR2 YYNGEE. Material: peripheral blood mononuclear cells (PBMCs), obtained before the second cycle of nivolumab. The TCR comes from a human donor with classical Hodgkin lymphoma. Recombination joined TRBV9 with TRBJ2-3, with TRBD1 tentatively as D gene (6 bases match). The CDR3 region has the sequence CASSVLDRSTDTQYF. The nucleotides are TGTGCCAGCAGCGTCCTCGACAGGAGCACAGATACGCAGTATTTT.